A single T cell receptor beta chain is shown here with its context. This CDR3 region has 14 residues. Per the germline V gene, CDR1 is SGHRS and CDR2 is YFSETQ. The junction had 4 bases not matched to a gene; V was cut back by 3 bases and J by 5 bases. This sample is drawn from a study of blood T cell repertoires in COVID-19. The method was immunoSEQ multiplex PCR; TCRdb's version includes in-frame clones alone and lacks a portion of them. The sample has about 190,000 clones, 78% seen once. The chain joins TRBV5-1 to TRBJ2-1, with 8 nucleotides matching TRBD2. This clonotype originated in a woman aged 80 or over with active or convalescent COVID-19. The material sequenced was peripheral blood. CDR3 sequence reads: CASSSGGVHNEQFF. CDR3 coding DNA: TGCGCCAGCAGCTCCGGGGGGGTCCACAATGAGCAGTTCTTC.